Listed below are T cell receptor beta chains from one sample, sequenced in a study of shared clonotypes between healthy human individuals. The method was immunoSEQ multiplex PCR; TCRdb's version includes in-frame clones alone and lacks a portion of them. The sample has roughly 2,000,000 clones; around 95% are singletons. Sequencing was performed on naive CD8+ T cells from PBMCs. Receptors were obtained from a young man in good health. Some clones in this sample may be carry-over from other donors' samples. Both conserved end residues are part of each CDR3. D genes are given only for firm matches.

D: .
V: TRBV7-9
J: TRBJ2-3
CDR3: CASSLGNTQYF
DNA: TGTGCCAGCTCGCTTGGGAATACGCAGTATTTT

D: .
V: TRBV4-1
J: TRBJ2-7
CDR3: CASSQGPGSSYEQYF
DNA: TGCGCCAGCAGCCAAGGTCCAGGCAGCTCCTACGAGCAGTACTTC

D: TRBD2
V: TRBV27
J: TRBJ2-2
CDR3: CASSWVGGSTGELFF
DNA: TGTGCCAGCAGTTGGGTCGGGGGGAGCACCGGGGAGCTGTTTTTT

D: TRBD2
V: TRBV11-2
J: TRBJ2-3
CDR3: CASSLDRGSGADTQYF
DNA: TGTGCCAGCAGCTTAGATCGAGGTAGCGGGGCAGATACGCAGTATTTT

D: TRBD2
V: TRBV5-1
J: TRBJ2-1
CDR3: CASSLELGPTLAGTFF
DNA: TGCGCCAGCAGCTTGGAGTTGGGCCCCACACTAGCGGGCACGTTCTTC

D: .
V: TRBV27
J: TRBJ2-1
CDR3: CASRPVPLNEQFF
DNA: TGTGCCAGCAGACCAGTCCCTCTCAATGAGCAGTTCTTC

D: .
V: TRBV7-2
J: TRBJ2-7
CDR3: CASSLISYEQYF
DNA: TGTGCCAGCAGCTTAATCTCCTACGAGCAGTACTTC

D: TRBD1
V: TRBV29-1
J: TRBJ1-2
CDR3: CSVVPGGIYYGYTF
DNA: TGCAGCGTTGTGCCAGGGGGGATATACTATGGCTACACCTTC

D: .
V: TRBV29-1
J: TRBJ1-2
CDR3: CSVPEETNYGYTF
DNA: TGCAGCGTTCCCGAGGAGACTAACTATGGCTACACCTTC

D: .
V: TRBV4-1
J: TRBJ1-1
CDR3: CASSPQGTEAFF
DNA: TGCGCCAGCAGCCCCCAGGGGACTGAAGCTTTCTTT

D: .
V: TRBV30
J: TRBJ2-5
CDR3: CAWSVHRETQYF
DNA: TGTGCCTGGAGTGTACATAGAGAGACCCAGTACTTC

D: .
V: TRBV5-8
J: TRBJ2-1
CDR3: CASSLGGFEGSGNEQFF
DNA: TGTGCCAGCAGCTTGGGGGGCTTTGAGGGTTCGGGCAATGAGCAGTTCTTC

D: .
V: TRBV5-6
J: TRBJ2-5
CDR3: CASSLGMEQKTQYF
DNA: TGTGCCAGCAGCCTAGGGATGGAGCAAAAGACCCAGTACTTC

D: TRBD1
V: TRBV27
J: TRBJ2-1
CDR3: CASSHRGNEQFF
DNA: TGTGCCAGCAGTCACAGGGGAAATGAGCAGTTCTTC

D: .
V: TRBV9
J: TRBJ2-3
CDR3: CASSVEQGADTQYF
DNA: TGTGCCAGCAGCGTAGAACAGGGCGCAGATACGCAGTATTTT